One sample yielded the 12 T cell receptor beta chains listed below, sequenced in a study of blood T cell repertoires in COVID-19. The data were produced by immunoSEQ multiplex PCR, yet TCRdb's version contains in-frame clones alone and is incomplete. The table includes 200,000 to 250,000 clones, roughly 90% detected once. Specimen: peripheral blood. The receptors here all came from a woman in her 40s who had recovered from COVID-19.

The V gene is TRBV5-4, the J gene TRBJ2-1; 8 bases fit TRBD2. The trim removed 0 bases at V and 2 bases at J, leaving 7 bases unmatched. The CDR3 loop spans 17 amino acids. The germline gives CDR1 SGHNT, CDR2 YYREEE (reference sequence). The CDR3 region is CASSLAGGLATYNEQFF. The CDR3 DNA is TGTGCCAGCAGCTTGGCGGGGGGGCTAGCGACCTACAATGAGCAGTTCTTC.

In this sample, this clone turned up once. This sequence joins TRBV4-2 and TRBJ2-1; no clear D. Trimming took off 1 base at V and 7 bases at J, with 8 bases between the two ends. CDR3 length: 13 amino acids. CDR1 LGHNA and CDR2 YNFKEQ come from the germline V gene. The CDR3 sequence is CASSQGRENEQFF. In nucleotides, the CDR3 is TGTGCCAGCAGCCAAGGGAGAGAAAATGAGCAGTTCTTC.

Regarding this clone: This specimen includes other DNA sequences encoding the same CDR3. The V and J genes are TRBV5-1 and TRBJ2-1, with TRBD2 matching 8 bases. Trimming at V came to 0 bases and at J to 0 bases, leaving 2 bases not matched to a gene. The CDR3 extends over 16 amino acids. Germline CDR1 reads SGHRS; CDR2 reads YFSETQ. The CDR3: CASSLVAGSSYNEQFF. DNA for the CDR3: TGCGCCAGCAGCTTGGTAGCGGGAAGCTCCTACAATGAGCAGTTCTTC.

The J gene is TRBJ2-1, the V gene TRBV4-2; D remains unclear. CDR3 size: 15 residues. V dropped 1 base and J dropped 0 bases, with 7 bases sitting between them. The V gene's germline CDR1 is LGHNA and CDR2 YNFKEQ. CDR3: CASSQVFSSYNEQFF. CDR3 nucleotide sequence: TGTGCCAGCAGCCAAGTCTTCTCCTCCTACAATGAGCAGTTCTTC.

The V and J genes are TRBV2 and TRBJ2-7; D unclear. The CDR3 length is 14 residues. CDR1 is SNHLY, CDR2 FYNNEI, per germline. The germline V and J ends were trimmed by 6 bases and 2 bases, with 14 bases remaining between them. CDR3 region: CASSKEASTYEQYF. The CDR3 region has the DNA TGTGCCAGCAGCAAAGAGGCCTCCACCTACGAGCAGTACTTC.

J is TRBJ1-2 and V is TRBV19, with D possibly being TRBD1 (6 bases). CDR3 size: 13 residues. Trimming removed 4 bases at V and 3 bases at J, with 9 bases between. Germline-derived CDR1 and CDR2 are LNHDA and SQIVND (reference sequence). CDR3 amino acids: CASSSTGYYGYTF. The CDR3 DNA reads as TGTGCCAGTAGTAGCACAGGGTACTATGGCTACACCTTC. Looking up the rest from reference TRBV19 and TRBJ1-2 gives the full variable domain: DGGITQSPKYLFRKEGQNVTLSCEQNLNHDAMYWYRQDPGQGLRLIYYSQIVNDFQKGDIAEGYSVSREKKESFPLTVTSAQKNPTAFYLCASSSTGYYGYTFGSGTRLTVV.

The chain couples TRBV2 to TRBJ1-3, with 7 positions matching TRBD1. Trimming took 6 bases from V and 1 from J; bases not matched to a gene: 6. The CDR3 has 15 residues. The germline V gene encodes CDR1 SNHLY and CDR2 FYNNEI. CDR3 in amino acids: CASSDYRGSGNTIYF. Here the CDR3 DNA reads TGTGCCAGCAGCGATTACAGGGGATCTGGAAACACCATATATTTT.

The CDR3 reads CASSRFLKQGFRSYEQYF. CDR3 DNA sequence: TGTGCCAGCAGCCGTTTCTTAAAACAGGGGTTCAGGTCCTACGAGCAGTACTTC. This sequence joins TRBV5-8 and TRBJ2-7; 7 bases agree with TRBD1. V trimming: 4 bases; J trimming: 1 base; junction bases outside the gene matches: 17. The CDR3 runs 18 residues. Germline-derived CDR1 and CDR2 are SGHTS and YDEGEE.

The DNA of the CDR3 is TGTGCCAGCAGCGCCCCGGCTAGCGGGAGCCCCGAGGTCGAGGAGACCCAGTACTTC. Translating it yields CASSAPASGSPEVEETQYF. The chain joins TRBV21-1 to TRBJ2-5; the D segment call TRBD2 is taken from the table without a DNA check. TRBV21-1 is a known pseudogene. The CDR3 is made up of 19 amino acids.

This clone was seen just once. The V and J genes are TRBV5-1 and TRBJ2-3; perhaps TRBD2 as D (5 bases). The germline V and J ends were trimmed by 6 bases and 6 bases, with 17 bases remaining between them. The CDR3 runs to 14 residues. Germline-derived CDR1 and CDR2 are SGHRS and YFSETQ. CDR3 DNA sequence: TGCGCCAGCAACCGGGGTACTCGGTTCGATACGCAGTATTTT. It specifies CASNRGTRFDTQYF.

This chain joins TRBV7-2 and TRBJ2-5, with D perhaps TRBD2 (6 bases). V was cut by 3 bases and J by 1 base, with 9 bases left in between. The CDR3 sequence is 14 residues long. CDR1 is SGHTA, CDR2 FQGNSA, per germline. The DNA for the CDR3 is TGTGCCAGCAGCTTTTCCGGGGGCCAAGAGACCCAGTACTTC. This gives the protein CASSFSGGQETQYF.

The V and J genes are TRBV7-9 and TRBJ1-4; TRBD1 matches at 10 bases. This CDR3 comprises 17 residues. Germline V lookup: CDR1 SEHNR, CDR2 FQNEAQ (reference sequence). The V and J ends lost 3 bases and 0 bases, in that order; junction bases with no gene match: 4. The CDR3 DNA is TGTGCCAGCAGCTTGGTGGGACAGGGGTCAACTAATGAAAAACTGTTTTTT. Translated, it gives CASSLVGQGSTNEKLFF.